Listed below are T cell receptor beta chains from one sample, sequenced in a study of CD8+CD57+ T cells in acquired aplastic anemia. TCRdb used MiXCR to reprocess the reads, holding one entry per CDR3 protein. The table has fewer than 150,000 distinct CDR3 sequences, 48% seen once. Input material: sorted CD4+, CD8+, or CD8+CD57+ T cells (not recorded which) from PBMCs. The source is a human donor in good health, serving as a control. Each CDR3 is given with its conserved first and last residue. Each record gives: clone size, D gene, V gene, J gene, CDR3 protein, CDR3 DNA. A D gene is named only where the DNA matches it firmly. The listing skips clone size in some rows; elsewhere it reads once, few, many or a size class.

>NA|NA|TRBV2|TRBJ2-1
CASRGDGYNEQFF
TGTGCCAGCAGGGGGGACGGCTACAATGAGCAGTTCTTC
>NA|TRBD2|TRBV15|TRBJ2-1
CAASRDGTSGVVNEQFF
TGTGCCGCCAGCAGAGATGGCACTAGCGGGGTGGTCAATGAGCAGTTCTTC
>many|TRBD1|TRBV11-3|TRBJ2-5
CASTGRGRETQYF
TGTGCCAGCACGGGCAGGGGGCGGGAGACCCAGTACTTC
>NA|NA|TRBV25-1|TRBJ1-5
CASSALDGIQPQHF
TGTGCCAGCAGTGCGTTGGACGGAATCCAGCCCCAGCATTTT
>NA|NA|TRBV2|TRBJ1-1
CASWGLRDTEAFF
TGTGCCAGCTGGGGGTTGAGGGATACTGAAGCTTTCTTT
>many|NA|TRBV6-1|TRBJ1-3
CASSPQTAVGNTIYF
TGTGCCAGCAGTCCCCAGACAGCTGTAGGAAACACCATATATTTT
>NA|NA|TRBV12-3/TRBV12-4|TRBJ1-2
CASSLSSGGAGGYTF
TGTGCCAGCTCACTTAGCTCGGGGGGCGCGGGTGGCTACACCTTC
>NA|NA|TRBV20-1|TRBJ1-6
CSASPEGSPLHF
TGCAGTGCTAGTCCGGAGGGGTCACCCCTCCACTTT
>NA|NA|TRBV19|TRBJ1-2
CASSPLDGANYGYTF
TGTGCCAGTAGCCCCCTCGACGGGGCAAACTATGGCTACACCTTC
>many|TRBD2|TRBV7-2|TRBJ2-1
CASSLGLAGGIFHNEQFF
TGTGCCAGCAGCTTAGGACTAGCGGGGGGGATATTTCACAATGAGCAGTTCTTC
>many|NA|TRBV20-1|TRBJ2-7
CSATTGYEQYF
TGCAGTGCTACAACAGGGTACGAGCAGTACTTC
>NA|TRBD2|TRBV2|TRBJ2-1
CASRTSGRNNEQFF
TGTGCCAGCCGAACTAGCGGGAGGAACAATGAGCAGTTCTTC
>NA|NA|TRBV9|TRBJ2-7
CASSQGEDEQYF
TGTGCCAGCTCTCAGGGGGAGGACGAGCAGTACTTC
>NA|NA|TRBV6-1|TRBJ2-1
CASETAFYYNEQFF
TGTGCTAGCGAGACAGCGTTTTACTACAATGAGCAGTTCTTC
>NA|TRBD1|TRBV19|TRBJ1-6
CASSIQYSGTGGGSPLHF
TGTGCCAGTAGTATCCAATATTCCGGGACAGGGGGAGGGTCACCCCTCCACTTT
>many|NA|TRBV19|TRBJ1-2
CASSIVHTHYGYTF
TGTGCCAGTAGTATAGTTCACACTCACTATGGCTACACCTTC
>many|NA|TRBV27|TRBJ1-1
CARSRPTEAFF
TGTGCCAGGTCACGCCCGACAGAAGCTTTCTTT
>NA|NA|TRBV19|TRBJ1-4
CASRSTGIGSEKLFF
TGTGCCAGTAGGAGTACGGGGATTGGGAGTGAAAAACTGTTTTTT
>once|TRBD1|TRBV11-2|TRBJ2-6
CASSSRGTVGSGANVLTF
TGTGCCAGCAGCTCTAGAGGGACAGTAGGATCTGGGGCCAACGTCCTGACTTTC
>few|TRBD1|TRBV7-2|TRBJ2-7
CASSPHRQGRHEQYF
TGTGCCAGCAGCCCGCACCGACAGGGGCGGCACGAGCAGTACTTC
>NA|NA|TRBV10-3|TRBJ2-6
CAISEGGSGANVLTF
TGTGCCATCAGTGAGGGGGGGTCTGGGGCCAACGTCCTGACTTTC
>many|TRBD1|TRBV7-2|TRBJ2-1
CASSPGQAYNEQFF
TGTGCCAGCAGCCCGGGACAGGCCTACAATGAGCAGTTCTTC